This entry features one T cell receptor (beta chain) sequence. Its antigen is unidentified. As to treatment: roughly ten-day PBMC culture with coronavirus spike peptide pools or control peptides (ViraFEST assay). J lost 8 bases, V lost 8 bases, and 8 bases had no gene match. CDR3 length: 12 residues. CDR1 is LNHDA and CDR2 is SQIVND in the germline V gene (reference sequence). The Oncomine TCR Beta short-read assay generated sequence data from the DNA of cultured CD4+ T cells. TCRdb analysed the PCR reads with MiXCR anew, one entry per CDR3 protein. Of about 12,000 distinct CDR3 sequences listed, 55% to 75% are singletons. The sample belongs to a study of vaccination and CD4 T cells after COVID-19. The wider study: Convalescent donors totaled six males and four females, including two who were Hispanic.

V is TRBV19 and J is TRBJ1-2, with TRBD1 matching over 7 bases. Sequencing was performed on CD4+ T cells from blood, cultured in vitro, taken before SARS-CoV-2 vaccination. The sequence was obtained from a human donor who had recovered from COVID-19. The CDR3 region is CASSDRDLGYTF. In nucleotides, the CDR3 is TGTGCCAGTTCCGACAGGGATTTGGGCTACACCTTC.